The 9 T cell receptor beta chains reported below all come from one sample, sequenced in a study of T-cell memory formation after mild COVID-19. TCRdb reprocessed the 5' RACE reads with MiXCR, giving one entry per CDR3 protein. The data contain about 240,000 distinct CDR3 sequences, 8.5% to 9.5% of them singletons. Source material: PBMCs or a T cell subset sorted from them (not recorded which). These receptors all stem from a man between 18 and 35 years old who had mild COVID-19 (a few samples of this study predate the infection). Cell type and time point are not known.

In its sample, this clonotype was seen a few times. The chain joins TRBV12-3 or TRBV12-4 to TRBJ1-6; D might be TRBD1 (6 bases). Trimming pared 3 bases from V and 4 bases from J, leaving 16 bases between. The CDR3 has 17 residues. The CDR3 spells CASSLEGRDNYNSPLHF. The DNA for the CDR3 is TGTGCCAGCAGTTTGGAGGGTCGGGACAATTATAATTCACCCCTCCACTTT.

This chain joins TRBV18 and TRBJ1-3; D gene ambiguous. V lost 6 bases, J lost 0 bases, and 6 bases lay in between. The CDR3 length is 13 residues. Germline V gene sequence: CDR1 KGHSH, CDR2 LQKENI. Here the CDR3 reads CASSPISGNTIYF. DNA for the CDR3: TGTGCCAGCTCCCCAATCTCTGGAAACACCATATATTTT.

The rearrangement joins TRBV18 to TRBJ2-3; D might be TRBD2 (5 bases). V lost 2 bases and J lost 0, with 9 bases in between. The CDR3 extends over 15 amino acids. Per germline, CDR1 KGHSH and CDR2 LQKENI. The CDR3 coding sequence is TGTGCCAGCTCACCAGCAGCGGTGAGCACAGATACGCAGTATTTT. It encodes CASSPAAVSTDTQYF.

The rearrangement joins TRBV28 to TRBJ1-5; TRBD1 aligns across 11 bases. The V segment lost 2 bases and the J segment 7 bases; nucleotides outside the gene matches: 4. The CDR3 extends over 15 amino acids. The germline V gene encodes CDR1 MDHEN and CDR2 SYDVKM. In nucleotides, the CDR3 is TGTGCCAGCAGTTTAGACGGACAGGGGGCACAGCCCCAGCATTTT. It specifies CASSLDGQGAQPQHF.

In its sample, this clonotype was seen many times. This chain uses TRBV7-3 with TRBJ2-1; no reliable D call. Trimming shortened V by 1 base and J by 3 bases, and 1 base separated the two germline ends. The CDR3 is 12 residues long. The germline V gene has CDR1 SGHTA and CDR2 FQGTGA. CDR3 amino acids: CASSLNYNEQFF. CDR3 nucleotides: TGTGCCAGCAGCTTAAACTACAATGAGCAGTTCTTC.

The V gene is TRBV7-2, the J gene TRBJ1-2; 8 bases are a match to TRBD1. CDR1 is SGHTA, CDR2 FQGNSA, per germline. This CDR3 spans 14 amino acids. V was pared by 4 bases and J by 4 bases, with 5 bases of the junction left unmatched. The CDR3 nucleotides are TGTGCCAGCAGCTCCCAGGGGGCCCTCTATGGCTACACCTTC. Amino acids: CASSSQGALYGYTF.

The J gene is TRBJ1-5, the V gene TRBV12-3 or TRBV12-4; maybe TRBD1 (6 bases). The CDR3 consists of 13 residues. The V gene lost 7 bases and the J gene lost 7 bases, with 14 bases spanning the gap. CDR3 loop: CASTVGGPQPQHF. As DNA, the CDR3 is TGTGCCAGCACCGTGGGGGGGCCCCAGCCCCAGCATTTT.

This clonotype was seen only a few times. The chain joins TRBV5-5 to TRBJ2-1; D remains ambiguous. The germline CDR1 and CDR2 sequences are SGHKS and YYEKEE (reference sequence). This CDR3 is 15 amino acids long. Trimming pared 4 bases from V and 2 bases from J, leaving 13 bases between. The chain's CDR3 is CASSQDASAYNEQFF. For the CDR3, the DNA is TGTGCCAGCAGCCAGGACGCCTCGGCCTACAATGAGCAGTTCTTC. Based on the CDR3 plus reference TRBV5-5 and TRBJ2-1, the full variable domain is DAGVTQSPTHLIKTRGQQVTLRCSPISGHKSVSWYQQVLGQGPQFIFQYYEKEERGRGNFPDRFSARQFPNYSSELNVNALLLGDSALYLCASSQDASAYNEQFFGPGTRLTVL.

This chain connects TRBV5-1 to TRBJ1-2; TRBD1 is a possible D gene (6 bases). The V gene lost 0 bases and the J gene lost 8 bases, with 14 bases spanning the gap. Germline V gene sequence: CDR1 SGHRS, CDR2 YFSETQ. The CDR3 runs 14 residues. The CDR3 here is CASSLETGGRGYTF. The CDR3 DNA follows: TGCGCCAGCAGCTTGGAGACAGGTGGTAGGGGCTACACCTTC.